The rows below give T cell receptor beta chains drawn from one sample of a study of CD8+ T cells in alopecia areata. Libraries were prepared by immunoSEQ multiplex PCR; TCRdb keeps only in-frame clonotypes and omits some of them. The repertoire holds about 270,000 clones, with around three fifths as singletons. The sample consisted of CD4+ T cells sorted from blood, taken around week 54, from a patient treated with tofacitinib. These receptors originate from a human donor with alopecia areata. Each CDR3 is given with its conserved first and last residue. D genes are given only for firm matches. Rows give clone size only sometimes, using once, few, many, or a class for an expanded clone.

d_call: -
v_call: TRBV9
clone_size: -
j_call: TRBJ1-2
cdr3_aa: CASSGRDSGYTF
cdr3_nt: TGTGCCAGCAGTGGGCGGGACTCTGGCTACACCTTC

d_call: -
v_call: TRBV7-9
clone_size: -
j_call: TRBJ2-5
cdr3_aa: CASSPLRETQYF
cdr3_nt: TGTGCCAGCAGCCCTCTGAGAGAGACCCAGTACTTC

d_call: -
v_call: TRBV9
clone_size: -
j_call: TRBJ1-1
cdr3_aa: CASSVLDQNTEAFF
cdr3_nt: TGTGCCAGCAGCGTCCTGGATCAGAACACTGAAGCTTTCTTT

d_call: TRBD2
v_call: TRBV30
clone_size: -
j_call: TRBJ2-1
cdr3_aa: CAWYKPGLALYNEQFF
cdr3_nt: TGTGCCTGGTACAAACCGGGACTAGCGTTATACAATGAGCAGTTCTTC

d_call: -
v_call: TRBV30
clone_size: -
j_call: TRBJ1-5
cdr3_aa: CAWSAVWAKSQPQHF
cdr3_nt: TGTGCCTGGAGTGCGGTATGGGCTAAAAGTCAGCCCCAGCATTTT

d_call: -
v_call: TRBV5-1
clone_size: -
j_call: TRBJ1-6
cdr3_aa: CASSFREGDSPLHF
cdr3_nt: TGCGCCAGCAGCTTTCGCGAGGGTGATTCACCCCTCCACTTT

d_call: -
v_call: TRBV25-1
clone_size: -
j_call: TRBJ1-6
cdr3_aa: CASSEHPQGPVYNSPLHF
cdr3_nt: TGTGCCAGCAGTGAACACCCCCAGGGTCCCGTCTATAATTCACCCCTCCACTTT

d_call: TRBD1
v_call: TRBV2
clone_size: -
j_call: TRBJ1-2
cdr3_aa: CASREDRAYGYTF
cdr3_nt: TGTGCCAGCAGAGAGGACAGGGCCTATGGCTACACCTTC

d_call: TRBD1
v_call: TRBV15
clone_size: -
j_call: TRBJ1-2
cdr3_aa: CATSRGTGDGYTF
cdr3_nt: TGTGCCACCAGCAGAGGTACAGGGGATGGCTACACCTTC

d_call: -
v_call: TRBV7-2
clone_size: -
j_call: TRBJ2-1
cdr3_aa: CASTTGPYNEQFF
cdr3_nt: TGTGCCAGTACAACGGGGCCATACAATGAGCAGTTCTTC

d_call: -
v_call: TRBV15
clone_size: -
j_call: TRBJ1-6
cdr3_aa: CATSRDGLGSPLHF
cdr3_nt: TGTGCCACCAGCAGGGATGGTCTAGGTTCACCCCTCCACTTT

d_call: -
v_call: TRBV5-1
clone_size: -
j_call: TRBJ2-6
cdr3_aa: CASGRSSGANVLTF
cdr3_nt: TGCGCCAGCGGTCGGAGCTCTGGGGCCAACGTCCTGACTTTC

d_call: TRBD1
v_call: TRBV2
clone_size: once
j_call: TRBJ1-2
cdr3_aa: CASWGRDRGLGYTF
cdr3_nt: TGTGCCAGCTGGGGCAGGGACAGGGGGCTTGGCTACACCTTC

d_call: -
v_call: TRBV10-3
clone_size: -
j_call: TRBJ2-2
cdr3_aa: CAITAGPHTGELFF
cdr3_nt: TGTGCCATCACCGCAGGGCCGCACACCGGGGAGCTGTTTTTT

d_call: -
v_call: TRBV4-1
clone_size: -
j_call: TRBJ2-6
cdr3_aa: CASSQTRGLGANVLTF
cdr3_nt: TGCGCCAGCAGCCAAACTAGAGGGCTTGGGGCCAACGTCCTGACTTTC

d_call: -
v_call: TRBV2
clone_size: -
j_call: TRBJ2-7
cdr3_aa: CASHEGGYSSYEQYF
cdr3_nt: TGTGCCAGCCATGAGGGGGGTTACAGCTCCTACGAGCAGTACTTC

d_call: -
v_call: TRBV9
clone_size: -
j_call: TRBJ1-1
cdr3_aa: CASSVQPRGTEAFF
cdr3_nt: TGTGCCAGCAGCGTACAGCCTCGAGGGACTGAAGCTTTCTTT